Below, 16 T cell receptor beta chains from the same sample are listed, as sequenced in a study of immune heterogeneity within non-small cell lung tumors (dated by TCRdb to about 2018). Genomic DNA extracted from bulk tumor tissue served as TCR template, with around 590 ng gDNA amplified per sample. During surgery, multiple biopsies were taken from each primary tumor, with sampling sites spaced as far apart as possible within the tumor mass. The study cohort was described as untreated, and patients were newly diagnosed NSCLC cases undergoing curative surgery. Data came from a HiSeq X Ten. The TCR beta CDR3 region was amplified with a multiplex PCR system whose first round ran for roughly 9 cycles using 32 V-gene forward primers and 13 J-gene reverse primers. The raw public data were reprocessed by TCRdb itself: fastp quality trimming at Q25, MiXCR clonotype calling, in-frame beta chains only. Rows are unified per CDR3 protein, each entry keeping the most common DNA and genes. The sample profile shows roughly 2,000 distinct CDR3 sequences; more than 25% of them were found once. Under 9.5% of the sample belongs to the ten largest clones.

The sequencing input was lung tumor tissue. The receptors shown here come from a woman aged 60 to 75 with non-small cell lung cancer.

This clonotype is deemed medium-sized. The J gene is TRBJ2-7, the V gene TRBV11-2; 9 bases are shared with TRBD2. The CDR3 loop spans 14 amino acids. V shed 5 bases, J shed 4 bases, and the junction held 6 bases outside the gene matches. Germline loops: CDR1 SGHAT, CDR2 FQNNGV. The CDR3 DNA reads TGTGCCAGCAGCCGACTAGCGGAGGAATACGAGCAGTACTTC. This translates into CASSRLAEEYEQYF.

The chain employs TRBV6-1 and TRBJ1-4; weak D call: TRBD1 (5 bases). V was clipped by 10 bases and J by 5 bases, with 26 bases between them. The CDR3 contains 17 residues. Germline lookup yields CDR1 MNHNS and CDR2 SASEGT. This chain's CDR3 is CATYRGGGPGVNEKLFF. The CDR3 DNA reads as TGTGCCACCTACCGGGGGGGGGGACCGGGGGTCAATGAAAAACTGTTTTTT.

J is TRBJ1-2 and V is TRBV2, with TRBD1 matching 7 bases. Germline V gene sequence: CDR1 SNHLY, CDR2 FYNNEI. V shed 3 bases, J shed 4 bases, and the junction held 2 bases outside the gene matches. The length of the CDR3 is 13 residues. CDR3 amino acids: CASSEDRTYGYTF. The CDR3 DNA reads as TGTGCCAGCAGTGAGGACAGGACCTATGGCTACACCTTC. The whole variable domain, remainder taken from reference TRBV2 and TRBJ1-2, is EPEVTQTPSHQVTQMGQEVILRCVPISNHLYFYWYRQILGQKVEFLVSFYNNEISEKSEIFDDQFSVERPDGSNFTLKIRSTKLEDSAMYFCASSEDRTYGYTFGSGTRLTVV.

V is TRBV12-3 or TRBV12-4 and J is TRBJ2-3; 11 bases are a match to TRBD1. Trimming took 6 bases from V and 5 from J; bases not matched to a gene: 4. CDR3 length equals 14 residues. The CDR3 spells CASSRDRGRDTQYF. The CDR3 nucleotides are TGTGCCAGCAGCCGGGACAGGGGGAGAGATACGCAGTATTTT.

This clonotype was found a few times. This chain links TRBV10-3 with TRBJ1-2; TRBD1 might be the D (6 bases). The V gene lost 2 bases and the J gene lost 8 bases, with 15 bases spanning the gap. CDR3 length: 14 amino acids. In germline, CDR1 is ENHRY, CDR2 SYGVKD. This chain's CDR3 is CAISERSRGYGYTF. Written as DNA, the CDR3 is TGTGCCATCAGTGAGCGGAGTAGGGGGTACGGCTACACCTTC.

This clonotype was seen a single time. With a much larger clone just one base away, this may be a read error. V is TRBV24-1 and J is TRBJ2-2, with 7 nucleotides matching TRBD2. The CDR3 is 15 amino acids. Germline V gives CDR1 KGHDR, CDR2 SFDVKD. V lost 6 bases to trimming and J lost 3 bases; unmatched junction nucleotides: 6. The CDR3 nucleotides are TGTGCCACCAGTTTGGCAGGGAGGGACACCGGGGAGCTGTTTTTT. Translation: CATSLAGRDTGELFF.

Turning to this clonotype: The junction shows a germline mismatch at one end, possibly a read error. The chain employs TRBV15 and TRBJ1-1; a weak D match, TRBD1 (5 bases). The CDR3 is made up of 12 amino acids. Germline V gives CDR1 LNHNV, CDR2 YYDKDF (reference sequence). CDR3 DNA: TGTGCCACCAGCAGACTCGGGACTGAAGATTTCTTT. Amino acid sequence: CATSRLGTEDFF.

In its sample, this clonotype is large. V and J are TRBV6-1 and TRBJ2-7; D tentatively reads TRBD1 or TRBD2 (5 bases each). V dropped 5 bases and J dropped 1 base, with 15 bases sitting between them. CDR3 size: 15 residues. The germline gives CDR1 MNHNS, CDR2 SASEGT. In nucleotides, the CDR3 is TGTGCCAGCAGTCTAAATTTAGGGGAGTCCTACGAGCAGTACTTC. Translation gives CASSLNLGESYEQYF.

Sample share makes this clonotype medium-sized. The CDR3 sequence is CASSQGEKGGAGEKLFF. In DNA form, the CDR3 reads TGTGCCAGCAGCCAAGGCGAGAAGGGGGGGGCCGGGGAAAAACTGTTTTTT. The chain recombines TRBV4-2 with TRBJ1-4; tentatively, D is TRBD1 (6 bases). The germline V gene has CDR1 LGHNA and CDR2 YNFKEQ. The CDR3 sequence is 17 residues long. The ends were cut back, 1 base at V and 8 bases at J, with 20 bases in the middle.

The chain employs TRBV12-3 or TRBV12-4 and TRBJ2-1, with 8 bases identical to TRBD2. V lost 4 bases to trimming and J lost 4 bases; unmatched junction nucleotides: 6. CDR3 length: 15 residues. The CDR3 nucleotides are TGTGCCAGCAGTTCGACTAGCGAGCCGTACAATGAGCAGTTCTTC. It translates to CASSSTSEPYNEQFF.

The V call is TRBV20-1, the J call TRBJ1-5, with D unclear. Germline V lookup: CDR1 DFQATT, CDR2 SNEGSKA (reference sequence). The germline V and J ends were trimmed by 1 base and 3 bases, with 4 bases remaining between them. The CDR3 is made up of 12 amino acids. The CDR3 bases are TGCAGTGCTAGAGTCCACAATCAGCCCCAGCATTTT. Residues: CSARVHNQPQHF.

The genes are TRBV6-2 or TRBV6-3 and TRBJ2-2; the D gene is possibly TRBD1 (5 bases). With 5 bases removed from V and 7 bases from J, the gap between germline ends came to 11 bases. There are 13 residues in the CDR3. The germline gives CDR1 MNHEY, CDR2 SVGEGT. CDR3 sequence reads: CASSNQGNGELFF. Here the CDR3 DNA reads TGTGCCAGCAGTAACCAGGGTAACGGGGAGCTGTTTTTT.

The chain is built from TRBV7-9 and TRBJ1-1; TRBD1 agrees at 7 bases. With V trimmed by 5 bases and J by 1 base, 7 bases remained unmatched. Germline V CDR1 and CDR2: SEHNR, FQNEAQ (reference sequence). This CDR3 has 15 amino acids. CDR3 in DNA: TGTGCCAGCAGCACCGCGGACAGGAGGAACACTGAAGCTTTCTTT. This codes for CASSTADRRNTEAFF. The whole variable domain, remainder taken from reference TRBV7-9 and TRBJ1-1, is DTGVSQNPRHKITKRGQNVTFRCDPISEHNRLYWYRQTLGQGPEFLTYFQNEAQLEKSRLLSDRFSAERPKGSFSTLEIQRTEQGDSAMYLCASSTADRRNTEAFFGQGTRLTVV.

The chain couples TRBV6-1 to TRBJ2-3, with 10 nucleotides matching TRBD2. CDR3 length: 17 amino acids. CDR1 and CDR2 (germline): MNHNS, SASEGT. V lost 6 bases and J lost 4; bases outside the gene matches: 13. The CDR3 here is CASSSPGGLAFADTQYF. The CDR3 nucleotides read TGTGCCAGCAGCTCTCCTGGGGGACTAGCGTTTGCAGATACGCAGTATTTT.

The chain has TRBV5-1 and TRBJ2-7, with 10 positions matching TRBD1. The trim removed 4 bases at V and 6 bases at J, leaving 7 bases unmatched. This CDR3 is built from 14 residues. Per the germline V gene, CDR1 is SGHRS and CDR2 is YFSETQ. Here the CDR3 DNA reads TGCGCCAGCAGCCAGGAGGGACAGGGGATCGAGCAGTACTTC. Encoded protein: CASSQEGQGIEQYF.

This clonotype was seen more than once but under ten times. Being one base from a much bigger clone, this may be a read error. V gene TRBV2 combines with J gene TRBJ1-5; 8 bases line up with TRBD1. The ends lost 10 bases at V and 2 bases at J; junction bases unmatched: 4. The germline V gene has CDR1 SNHLY and CDR2 FYNNEI. CDR3 length: 13 residues. DNA for the CDR3: TGTGCCAACCGGGGACAGGGCAATCAGCCCCAGCATTTT. This sequence encodes CANRGQGNQPQHF. The complete variable domain, with remaining parts taken from reference TRBV2 and TRBJ1-5, reads EPEVTQTPSHQVTQMGQEVILRCVPISNHLYFYWYRQILGQKVEFLVSFYNNEISEKSEIFDDQFSVERPDGSNFTLKIRSTKLEDSAMYFCANRGQGNQPQHFGDGTRLSIL.